This T cell receptor beta chain was sequenced for a study of early T cells in non-severe SARS-CoV-2 infection. About the research overall: Unsorted whole-blood RNA was sequenced in bulk, leaving chains unpaired.

Trimming removed 1 base at V and 1 base at J, with 11 bases between. Germline V gene sequence: CDR1 LGHNA, CDR2 YNFKEQ. This CDR3 contains 15 residues. Study-wide findings and caveats: The VDJdb matching leaned toward anti-spike CD8 responses and overlooked private and CD4 specificities.

This clonotype was recorded at least ten times. Its antigen is undetermined. As part of library construction, unique molecular identifiers were attached to individual cDNA molecules. TCRdb processed the 5' RACE reads anew with MiXCR; each CDR3 protein has one entry. This sample yields about 46,000 distinct CDR3 sequences, of which roughly 5.4% are seen a single time; roughly 5.4% belongs to the top ten. This specimen consisted of whole blood, obtained at baseline. This rearrangement joins TRBV4-2 to TRBJ2-7; no clear D gene. This TCR was sampled from an adult who was a healthcare worker with PCR-confirmed SARS-CoV-2 infection or an uninfected control (not recorded which). The CDR3 DNA follows: TGTGCCAGCAGCCAAGGATCCAGCCTATCCTACGAGCAGTACTTC. Protein: CASSQGSSLSYEQYF.